Below, one TCR beta chain is given with its context. Produced via immunoSEQ multiplex PCR; TCRdb's table is partial and in-frame only. Of about 150,000 clones listed, 70% to 90% were seen once; the top ten hold more than 3%. Trimming took 1 base from V and 7 from J; bases not matched to a gene: 5. Germline V gene lookup returns CDR1 SGHVS and CDR2 FNYEAQ. The CDR3 covers 17 residues. The record originates from a study of blood T cell repertoires in COVID-19. Overall study: COVID-19 samples collected from the United States, Italy and Spain covered acute and convalescent phases.

The specimen was peripheral blood. V gene TRBV7-6 combines with J gene TRBJ2-2; 14 nucleotides align to TRBD2. The TCR comes from a man in his 70s with acute or convalescent COVID-19. CDR3 sequence reads: CASSLETSGRAGGELFF. DNA for the CDR3: TGTGCCAGCAGCTTAGAGACTAGCGGGAGGGCCGGCGGGGAGCTGTTTTTT.